The 19 T cell receptor beta chains in this list originate from one sample, sequenced in a study of cytomegalovirus exposure and HLA in healthy donors. Use of 60 Vbeta and 13 Jbeta primers characterized the PCR. Produced via immunoSEQ multiplex PCR; TCRdb's table is partial and in-frame only. The table shows roughly 120,000 clones, with around two thirds occurring only once. Sequencing was carried out using PBMCs. The receptor source for this set is a woman in her forties in good health and CMV-seropositive.

The chain couples TRBV2 to TRBJ1-4, with D perhaps matching TRBD1 (5 bases). The germline V gene encodes CDR1 SNHLY and CDR2 FYNNEI. Trimming removed 8 bases at V and 7 bases at J, with 17 bases between. The CDR3 has 14 amino acids. The CDR3 DNA sequence: TGTGCCAGCTACGGTGGGGTGGGGGGTGAAAAACTGTTTTTT. Protein product: CASYGGVGGEKLFF.

This clone was found once. The chain carries TRBV6-5 and TRBJ2-3; 9 nucleotides match TRBD2. Germline CDR1 and CDR2: MNHEY and SVGAGI. V lost 2 bases and J lost 5; bases outside the gene matches: 5. CDR3 length equals 15 residues. CDR3 amino acids: CASSYLAGRGDTQYF. The CDR3, as DNA: TGTGCCAGCAGTTACCTAGCGGGGCGGGGAGATACGCAGTATTTT.

The chain has TRBV6-4 and TRBJ2-1, with 11 bases fitting TRBD2. J was trimmed by 9 bases and V by 7 bases; bases with no gene match: 2. The CDR3 sequence is 12 residues long. Germline lookup yields CDR1 MRHNA and CDR2 SNTAGT. CDR3 residues: CASTLAGVEQFF. CDR3 bases: TGTGCCAGCACACTAGCGGGGGTTGAGCAGTTCTTC.

The chain combines TRBV12-5 with TRBJ2-1; no clear D gene. CDR3 length: 13 amino acids. From germline, CDR1 is LGHNT and CDR2 FRNRAP. Trimming stripped 5 bases from V and 6 bases from J, with 11 bases between. The DNA for the CDR3 is TGTGCTAGTGGTGCCCGAGTTTCCAATGAGCAGTTCTTC. It translates to CASGARVSNEQFF.

The V call is TRBV14, the J call TRBJ2-2; the D gene is possibly TRBD2 (6 bases). Germline assignment: CDR1 SGHDN and CDR2 FVKESK. This CDR3 region has 19 residues. V was trimmed by 0 bases and J by 3 bases, leaving 20 bases between them. CDR3 protein: CASSQDPRLRDWYTGELFF. CDR3 nucleotides: TGTGCCAGCAGCCAAGATCCCCGGCTCCGGGACTGGTACACCGGGGAGCTGTTTTTT.

This clone has just a few counts. The chain is built from TRBV5-4 and TRBJ2-3; 8 bases map to TRBD2. The CDR3 runs to 17 residues. Per germline, CDR1 SGHNT and CDR2 YYREEE (reference sequence). The J segment lost 3 bases and the V segment lost 0 bases, leaving 9 bases of the junction unmatched. The CDR3 region is CASSLEGSGGPTDTQYF. CDR3 DNA: TGTGCCAGCAGCTTGGAGGGGTCGGGAGGGCCTACAGATACGCAGTATTTT.

This chain joins TRBV4-3 and TRBJ2-7, with D perhaps matching TRBD2 (5 bases). This CDR3 is built from 14 residues. Per germline, CDR1 LGHNA and CDR2 YSLEER. Deletions cut 1 base from V and 3 bases from J, with 10 bases between. CDR3 protein: CASSQGGNFYEQYF. In DNA, the CDR3 is TGCGCCAGCAGCCAAGGAGGGAATTTCTACGAGCAGTACTTC.

This chain connects TRBV28 to TRBJ2-2; D is possibly TRBD1 (5 bases). CDR1 is MDHEN, CDR2 SYDVKM, per germline. V was trimmed by 8 bases and J by 2 bases, leaving 18 bases between them. The CDR3 totals 16 residues. The CDR3 loop reads CASVRRLGENTGELFF. CDR3 coding DNA: TGTGCCAGCGTCCGTCGCCTAGGGGAAAACACCGGGGAGCTGTTTTTT. The full variable domain, with the rest looked up from reference TRBV28 and TRBJ2-2, is DVKVTQSSRYLVKRTGEKVFLECVQDMDHENMFWYRQDPGLGLRLIYFSYDVKMKEKGDIPEGYSVSREKKERFSLILESASTNQTSMYLCASVRRLGENTGELFFGEGSRLTVL.

Only a few counts were recorded for this clone. This chain connects TRBV19 to TRBJ2-1; 11 nucleotides line up with TRBD2. This CDR3 has 15 residues. V lost 7 bases and J lost 3; bases outside the gene matches: 5. Germline assignment: CDR1 LNHDA and CDR2 SQIVND (reference sequence). CDR3 residues: CASTTGTSGYNEQFF. The CDR3 nucleotides read TGTGCCAGTACCACCGGGACTAGCGGCTACAATGAGCAGTTCTTC.

This rearrangement joins TRBV19 to TRBJ2-1, with TRBD1 matching over 7 bases. This CDR3 has 13 residues. V lost 5 bases to trimming and J lost 6 bases; unmatched junction nucleotides: 4. Germline V CDR1 and CDR2: LNHDA, SQIVND (reference sequence). Here the CDR3 reads CASSSGQINEQFF. Written as DNA, the CDR3 is TGTGCCAGTAGTTCGGGACAGATCAATGAGCAGTTCTTC.

The chain couples TRBV2 to TRBJ2-5, with D perhaps matching TRBD1 (6 bases). The CDR3 has 13 residues. The germline V and J ends were trimmed by 4 bases and 4 bases, with 10 bases remaining between them. Germline assignment: CDR1 SNHLY and CDR2 FYNNEI. The CDR3 DNA reads TGTGCCAGCAGTGGGGACACAAGAGAGACCCAGTACTTC. Its protein is CASSGDTRETQYF. Full variable domain (missing parts from reference TRBV2 and TRBJ2-5): EPEVTQTPSHQVTQMGQEVILRCVPISNHLYFYWYRQILGQKVEFLVSFYNNEISEKSEIFDDQFSVERPDGSNFTLKIRSTKLEDSAMYFCASSGDTRETQYFGPGTRLLVL.

The chain is built from TRBV21-1 and TRBJ2-1; TRBD1 was called by the table and not checked on the DNA. TRBV21-1 is a recognized pseudogene. CDR3 length: 16 residues. CDR3 sequence: CASSKALRDRHNEQFF. CDR3 bases: TGTGCCAGCAGCAAAGCGCTGAGGGACAGGCATAATGAGCAGTTCTTC.

The chain couples TRBV11-2 to TRBJ2-7, with 7 bases aligning to TRBD2. Germline CDR1 is SGHAT and CDR2 is FQNNGV. The CDR3 has 14 residues. V trimming: 4 bases; J trimming: 3 bases; junction bases outside the gene matches: 6. The DNA of the CDR3 is TGTGCCAGCAGCTCACCCCTAGCGGACTACGAGCAGTACTTC. Translation gives CASSSPLADYEQYF.

This clone came up a few times. V is TRBV6-1 and J is TRBJ2-6; possibly TRBD1 for D (6 bases). The V gene's germline CDR1 is MNHNS and CDR2 SASEGT. This CDR3 is 15 amino acids long. The germline V and J ends were trimmed by 8 bases and 0 bases, with 11 bases remaining between them. As DNA, the CDR3 is TGTGCCAGCGACAGGATCAGCTCTGGGGCCAACGTCCTGACTTTC. It yields the protein CASDRISSGANVLTF.

The chain employs TRBV5-4 and TRBJ2-5, with 10 bases aligning to TRBD1. Trimming took 4 bases from V and 5 from J; bases not matched to a gene: 5. Germline V CDR1 and CDR2: SGHNT, YYREEE (reference sequence). The CDR3 spans 14 residues. The chain's CDR3 is CASSTRTGGETQYF. The DNA for the CDR3 is TGTGCCAGCAGCACCAGGACAGGGGGGGAGACCCAGTACTTC.

The genes are TRBV5-8 and TRBJ2-1, with D possibly being TRBD2 (5 bases). The CDR3 runs to 18 residues. V gave up 4 bases and J gave up 1 base, with 21 bases separating them. The germline gives CDR1 SGHTS, CDR2 YDEGEE. CDR3 sequence (DNA): TGTGCCAGCAGCCTAAGGACGGGCTGGACTTCATCCTACAATGAGCAGTTCTTC. Amino acids: CASSLRTGWTSSYNEQFF.

V and J are TRBV7-9 and TRBJ1-2, with TRBD1 as a possible D gene (5 bases). CDR1 and CDR2 from the germline V gene are SEHNR and FQNEAQ (reference sequence). V gave up 4 bases and J gave up 8 bases, with 20 bases separating them. There are 15 residues in the CDR3. The CDR3 loop is CASSSAPDNSGGYTF. In nucleotides, the CDR3 is TGTGCCAGCAGCTCAGCCCCGGACAATTCGGGCGGCTACACCTTC.

The chain employs TRBV4-1 and TRBJ2-3, with a weak D call TRBD2 (5 bases). CDR3 size: 17 residues. V lost 3 bases, J lost 1 base, and 17 bases lay in between. Germline values: CDR1 MGHRA, CDR2 YSYEKL. CDR3: CASSHPREHGGTDTQYF. The DNA for the CDR3 is TGCGCCAGCAGCCACCCCCGAGAGCACGGGGGCACAGATACGCAGTATTTT.

This clone was seen a few times. The chain carries TRBV28 and TRBJ1-3, with 7 nucleotides matching TRBD1. Germline CDR1 MDHEN, CDR2 SYDVKM. The CDR3 length is 17 residues. With 6 bases clipped from V and 4 bases from J, the junction kept 15 bases outside the gene matches. The CDR3 loop is CASRGGTVRGGGNTIYF. For the CDR3, the DNA is TGTGCCAGCAGGGGCGGGACAGTTCGCGGTGGGGGAAACACCATATATTTT.